The clone carrying this TCR beta chain occurred many times. No antigen is known for it. Using RNA template, CDR3s of TCR alpha and beta were amplified with iRepertoire arm-PCR. For one-step reverse transcription and amplification, 100-400 ng of tissue mRNA or PBMC total RNA was used. In TCRdb, the multiplex PCR reads were re-called with MiXCR into one record per CDR3 protein. The repertoire consists of about 140,000 distinct CDR3 sequences, with roughly two fifths occurring once and the leading ten covering roughly 20%. The data derive from a study of glioma-infiltrating T cells. Whole-study results and caveats: CDR3 overlap between tissue and blood was very small. Non-neoplastic patients had below-expected tissue-blood divergence, while all gliomas exceeded expectation.

Per germline, CDR1 MDHEN and CDR2 SYDVKM. The V end lost 5 bases, the J end lost 4 bases, and 17 bases lay between the germline ends. There are 15 residues in the CDR3. Sequencing was done on a sample of glioma tissue, nonneoplastic brain tissue, or PBMCs (not recorded which). The sequence came from a human donor with low-grade glioma or glioblastoma, undergoing nonglioma brain surgery, or in good health (not recorded which). V and J are TRBV28 and TRBJ1-1; D call uncertain. CDR3 nucleotide sequence: TGTGCCAGCAGTACCGTAGTTGAAGGGTCCACTGAAGCTTTCTTT. It encodes CASSTVVEGSTEAFF.